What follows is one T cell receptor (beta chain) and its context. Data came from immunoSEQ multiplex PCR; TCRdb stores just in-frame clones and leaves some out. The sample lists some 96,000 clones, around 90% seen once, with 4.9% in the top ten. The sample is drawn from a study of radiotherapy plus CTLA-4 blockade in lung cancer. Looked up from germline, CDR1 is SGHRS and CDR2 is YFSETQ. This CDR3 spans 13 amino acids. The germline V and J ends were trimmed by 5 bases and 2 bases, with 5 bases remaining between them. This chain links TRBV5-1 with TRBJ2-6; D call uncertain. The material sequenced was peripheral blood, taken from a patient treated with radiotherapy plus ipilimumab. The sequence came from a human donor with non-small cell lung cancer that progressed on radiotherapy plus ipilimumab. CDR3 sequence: CASSQAGANVLTF. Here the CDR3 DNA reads TGCGCCAGCAGTCAAGCTGGGGCCAACGTCCTGACTTTC.